This T cell receptor (beta chain) appears in the sequencing data of a study of T-cell memory formation after mild COVID-19. Study background: TCR clusters showed largely donor specificity. Regarding the study as a whole: CD4+ contracting clones lay mainly in CM and EM, CD8+ ones in EMRA. Later expanders leaned CD4+, whereas clones that contracted between day 15 and 85 were balanced CD4/CD8.

TCRalpha and TCRbeta libraries used 5'RACE with constant-segment primers and UMIs. From the 5' RACE reads, TCRdb called clonotypes with MiXCR, one entry per CDR3 protein. The data show 400,000 or so distinct CDR3 sequences, around 19% seen once. The ends were cut back, 3 bases at V and 4 bases at J, with 12 bases in the middle. The germline CDR1 and CDR2 sequences are KGHDR and SFDVKD. The CDR3 loop spans 15 amino acids. Concerning this clonotype: The antigen remains unidentified.

Sequenced: PBMCs or a T cell subset sorted from them (not recorded which). The rearrangement uses TRBV24-1 and TRBJ2-1, with D tentatively TRBD2 (5 bases). The origin of this receptor is an adult woman who had mild COVID-19 (a few samples of this study predate the infection). Cell type and time point are not known. CDR3 loop: CATSDDSALYNEQFF. CDR3 bases: TGTGCCACCAGTGATGATAGCGCACTATACAATGAGCAGTTCTTC.